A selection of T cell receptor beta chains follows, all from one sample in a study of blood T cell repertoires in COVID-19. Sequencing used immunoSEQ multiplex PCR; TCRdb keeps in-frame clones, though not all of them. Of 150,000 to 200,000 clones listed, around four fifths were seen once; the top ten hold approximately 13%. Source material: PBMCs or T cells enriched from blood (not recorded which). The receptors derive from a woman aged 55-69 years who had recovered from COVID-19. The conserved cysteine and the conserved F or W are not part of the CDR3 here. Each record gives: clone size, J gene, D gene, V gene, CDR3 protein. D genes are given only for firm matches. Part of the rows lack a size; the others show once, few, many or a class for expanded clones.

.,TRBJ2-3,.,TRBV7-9,ASSWGGGTDTQY
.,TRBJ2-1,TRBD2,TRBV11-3,ASSEMGLAGVEQF
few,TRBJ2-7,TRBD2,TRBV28,ASSLWAGGTYEQY
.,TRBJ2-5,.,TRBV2,ASRTRLDQETQY
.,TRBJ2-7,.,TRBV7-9,ASSNSGISYEQY
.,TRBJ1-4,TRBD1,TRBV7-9,AILPGTGDEKLF
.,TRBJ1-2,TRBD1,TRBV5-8,ASSSDRGLGGYT
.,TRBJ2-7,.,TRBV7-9,ASSLAVGGHRYEQY
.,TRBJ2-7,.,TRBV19,ASSSIDGVEQY
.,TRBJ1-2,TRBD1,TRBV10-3,AISDQTGAPNYGYT
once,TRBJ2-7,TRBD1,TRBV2,ASRQGPSYEQY